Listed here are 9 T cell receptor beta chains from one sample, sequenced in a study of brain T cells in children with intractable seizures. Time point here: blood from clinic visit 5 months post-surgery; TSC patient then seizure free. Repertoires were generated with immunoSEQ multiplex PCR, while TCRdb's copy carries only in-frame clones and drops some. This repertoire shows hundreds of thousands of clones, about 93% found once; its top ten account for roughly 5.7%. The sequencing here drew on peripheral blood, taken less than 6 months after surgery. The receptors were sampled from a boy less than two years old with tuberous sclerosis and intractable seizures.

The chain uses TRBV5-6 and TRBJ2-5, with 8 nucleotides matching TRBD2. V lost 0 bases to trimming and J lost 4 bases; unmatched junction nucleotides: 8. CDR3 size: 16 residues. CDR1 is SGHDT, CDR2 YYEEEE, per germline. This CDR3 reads CASSLGAGVGLETQYF. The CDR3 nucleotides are TGTGCCAGCAGCTTGGGAGCGGGAGTGGGGTTAGAGACCCAGTACTTC.

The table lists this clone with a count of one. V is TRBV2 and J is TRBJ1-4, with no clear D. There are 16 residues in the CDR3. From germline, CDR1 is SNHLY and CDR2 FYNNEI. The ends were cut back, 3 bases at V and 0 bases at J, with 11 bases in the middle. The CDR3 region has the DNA TGTGCCAGCAGTGATGGGAGGCTCGCAACTAATGAAAAACTGTTTTTT. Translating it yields CASSDGRLATNEKLFF.

The CDR3 nucleotides are TGTGCCAGCAGCTTTTCAATTGGCCGAGGGGAGGTCGGAGCTTTCTTT. It codes for CASSFSIGRGEVGAFF. The V call is TRBV7-9, the J call TRBJ1-1; a possible D gene is TRBD1 (5 bases). Germline lookup yields CDR1 SEHNR and CDR2 FQNEAQ (reference sequence). Between the trimmed V and J ends, which lost 3 bases and 10 bases, there was a span of 24 bases. The length of the CDR3 is 16 residues.

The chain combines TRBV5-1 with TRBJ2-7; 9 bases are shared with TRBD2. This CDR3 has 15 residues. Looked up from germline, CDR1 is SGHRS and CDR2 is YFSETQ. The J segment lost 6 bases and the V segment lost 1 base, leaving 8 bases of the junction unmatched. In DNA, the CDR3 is TGCGCCAGCAGCTTGACTTTAGCGGGAGCTCCCGAGCAGTACTTC. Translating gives CASSLTLAGAPEQYF.

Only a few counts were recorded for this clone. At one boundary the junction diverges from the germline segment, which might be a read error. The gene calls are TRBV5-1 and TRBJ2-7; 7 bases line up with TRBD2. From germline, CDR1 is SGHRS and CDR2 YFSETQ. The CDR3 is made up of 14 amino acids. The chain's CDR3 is CASSWKRDSPKSSF. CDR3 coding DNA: TGCGCCAGCAGCTGGAAGCGGGACTCACCGAAGTCCAGCTTC.

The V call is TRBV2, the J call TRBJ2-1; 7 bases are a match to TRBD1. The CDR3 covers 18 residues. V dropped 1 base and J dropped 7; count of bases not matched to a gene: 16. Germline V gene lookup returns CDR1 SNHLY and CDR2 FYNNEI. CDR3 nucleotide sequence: TGTGCCAGCAGTGAAGGATGGGCAGGGGGAAGCAGTTCGAATGAGCAGTTCTTC. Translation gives CASSEGWAGGSSSNEQFF.

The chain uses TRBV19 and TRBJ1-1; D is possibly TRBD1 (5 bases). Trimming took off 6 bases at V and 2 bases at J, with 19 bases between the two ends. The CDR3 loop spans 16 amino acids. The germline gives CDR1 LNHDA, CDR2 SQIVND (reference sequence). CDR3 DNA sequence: TGTGCCAGTAGCTACACAGGAGTGAATGGAAACACTGAAGCTTTCTTT. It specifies CASSYTGVNGNTEAFF.

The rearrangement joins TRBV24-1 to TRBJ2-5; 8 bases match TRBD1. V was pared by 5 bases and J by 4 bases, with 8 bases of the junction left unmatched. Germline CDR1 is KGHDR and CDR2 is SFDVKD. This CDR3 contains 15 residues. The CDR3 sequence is CATSGRQGALETQYF. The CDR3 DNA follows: TGTGCCACCAGTGGTCGTCAGGGGGCTTTAGAGACCCAGTACTTC.

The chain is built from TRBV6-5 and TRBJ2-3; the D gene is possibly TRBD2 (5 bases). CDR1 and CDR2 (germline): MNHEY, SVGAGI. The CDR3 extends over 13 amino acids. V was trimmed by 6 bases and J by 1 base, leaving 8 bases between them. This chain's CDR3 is CASSRGGTDTQYF. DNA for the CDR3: TGTGCCAGCAGCCGGGGAGGCACAGATACGCAGTATTTT.